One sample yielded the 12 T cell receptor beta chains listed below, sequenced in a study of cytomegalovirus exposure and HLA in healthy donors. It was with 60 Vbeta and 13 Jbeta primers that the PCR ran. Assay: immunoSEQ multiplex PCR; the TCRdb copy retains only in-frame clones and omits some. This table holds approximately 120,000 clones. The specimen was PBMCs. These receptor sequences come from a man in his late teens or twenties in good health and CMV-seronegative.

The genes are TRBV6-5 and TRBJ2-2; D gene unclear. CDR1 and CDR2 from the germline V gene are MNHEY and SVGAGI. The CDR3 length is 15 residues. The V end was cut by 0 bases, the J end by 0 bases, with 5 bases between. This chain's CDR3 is CASSYSVSNTGELFF. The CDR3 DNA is TGTGCCAGCAGTTACTCCGTATCGAACACCGGGGAGCTGTTTTTT.

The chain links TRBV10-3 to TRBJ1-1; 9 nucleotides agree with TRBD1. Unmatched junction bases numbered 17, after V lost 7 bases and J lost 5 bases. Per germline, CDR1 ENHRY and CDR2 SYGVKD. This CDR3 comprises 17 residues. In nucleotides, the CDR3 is TGTGCCATCAACTCGGACAGGGGCGGAAGGAAGGCAACTGAAGCTTTCTTT. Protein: CAINSDRGGRKATEAFF.

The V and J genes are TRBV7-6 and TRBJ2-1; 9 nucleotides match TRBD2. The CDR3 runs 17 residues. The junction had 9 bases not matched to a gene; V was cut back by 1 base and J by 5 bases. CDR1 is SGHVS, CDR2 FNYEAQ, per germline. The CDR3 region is CASSLGGGRAGDNEQFF. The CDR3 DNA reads TGTGCCAGCAGCTTAGGAGGCGGGAGGGCGGGCGACAATGAGCAGTTCTTC.

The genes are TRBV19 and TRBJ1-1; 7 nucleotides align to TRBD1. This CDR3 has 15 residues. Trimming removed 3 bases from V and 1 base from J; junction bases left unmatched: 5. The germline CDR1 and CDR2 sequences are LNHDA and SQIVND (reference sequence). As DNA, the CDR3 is TGTGCCAGTAGTATGAGGACAGGAGAGAACACTGAAGCTTTCTTT. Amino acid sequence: CASSMRTGENTEAFF.

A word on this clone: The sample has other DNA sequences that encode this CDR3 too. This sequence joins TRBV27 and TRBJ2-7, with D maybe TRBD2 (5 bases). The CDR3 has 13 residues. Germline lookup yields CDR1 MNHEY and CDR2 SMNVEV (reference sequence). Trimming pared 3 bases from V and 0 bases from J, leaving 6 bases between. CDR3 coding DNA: TGTGCCAGCAGTTTCAGCGGCTCCTACGAGCAGTACTTC. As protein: CASSFSGSYEQYF.

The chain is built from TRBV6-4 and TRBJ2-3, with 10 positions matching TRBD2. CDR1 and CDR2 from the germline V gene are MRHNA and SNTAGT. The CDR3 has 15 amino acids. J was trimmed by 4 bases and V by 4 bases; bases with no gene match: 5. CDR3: CASSVLAGAPDTQYF. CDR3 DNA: TGTGCCAGCAGTGTTCTAGCGGGAGCGCCAGATACGCAGTATTTT.

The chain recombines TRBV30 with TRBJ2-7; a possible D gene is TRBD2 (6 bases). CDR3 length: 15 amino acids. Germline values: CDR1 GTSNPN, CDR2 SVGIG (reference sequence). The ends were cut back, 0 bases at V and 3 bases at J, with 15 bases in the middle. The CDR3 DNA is TGTGCCTGGAGTGTACCGGGACTGGGATTCTACGAGCAGTACTTC. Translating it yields CAWSVPGLGFYEQYF.

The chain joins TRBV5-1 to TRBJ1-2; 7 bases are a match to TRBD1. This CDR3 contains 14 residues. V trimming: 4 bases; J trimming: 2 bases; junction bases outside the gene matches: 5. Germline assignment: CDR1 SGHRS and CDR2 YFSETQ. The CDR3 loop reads CASSPTTGNYGYTF. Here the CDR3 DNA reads TGCGCCAGCAGCCCCACGACAGGGAACTATGGCTACACCTTC.

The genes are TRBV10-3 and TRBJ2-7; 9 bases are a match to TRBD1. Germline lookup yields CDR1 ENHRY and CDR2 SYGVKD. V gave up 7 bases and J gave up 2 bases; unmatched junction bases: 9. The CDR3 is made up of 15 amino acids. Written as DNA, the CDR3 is TGTGCCATCACACCGGGGACAGGGACAACCTACGAGCAGTACTTC. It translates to CAITPGTGTTYEQYF.

The CDR3 here is CASAKGRQIGTNYGYTF. The CDR3 region has the DNA TGTGCCAGCGCAAAAGGCAGGCAAATAGGTACTAACTATGGCTACACCTTC. The gene calls are TRBV7-2 and TRBJ1-2; D remains ambiguous. CDR1 is SGHTA and CDR2 is FQGNSA in the germline V gene. Trimming shortened V by 8 bases and J by 0 bases, and 22 bases separated the two germline ends. This CDR3 has 17 amino acids.

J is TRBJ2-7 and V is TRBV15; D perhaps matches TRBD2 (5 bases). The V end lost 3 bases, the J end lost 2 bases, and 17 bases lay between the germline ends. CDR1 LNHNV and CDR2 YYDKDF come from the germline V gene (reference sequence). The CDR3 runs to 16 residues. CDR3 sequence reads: CATSSPSVSETYEQYF. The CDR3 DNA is TGTGCCACCAGCAGCCCCAGCGTTAGCGAGACCTACGAGCAGTACTTC.

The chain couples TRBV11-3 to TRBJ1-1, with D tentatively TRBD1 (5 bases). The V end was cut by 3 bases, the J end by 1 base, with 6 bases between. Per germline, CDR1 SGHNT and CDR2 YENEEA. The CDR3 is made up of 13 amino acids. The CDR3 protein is CASSFQGNTEAFF. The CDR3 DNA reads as TGTGCCAGCAGCTTTCAGGGGAACACTGAAGCTTTCTTT.